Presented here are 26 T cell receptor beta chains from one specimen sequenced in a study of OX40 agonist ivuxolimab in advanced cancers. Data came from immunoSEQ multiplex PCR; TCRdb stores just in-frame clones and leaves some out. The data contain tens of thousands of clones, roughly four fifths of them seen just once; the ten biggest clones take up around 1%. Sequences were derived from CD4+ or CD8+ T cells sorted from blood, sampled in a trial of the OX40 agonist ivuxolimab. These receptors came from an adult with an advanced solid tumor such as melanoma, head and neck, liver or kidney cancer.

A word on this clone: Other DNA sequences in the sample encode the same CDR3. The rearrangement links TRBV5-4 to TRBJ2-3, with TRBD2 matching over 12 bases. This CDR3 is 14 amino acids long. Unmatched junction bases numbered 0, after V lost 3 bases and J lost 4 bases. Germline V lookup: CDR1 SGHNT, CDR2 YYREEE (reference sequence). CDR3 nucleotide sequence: TGTGCCAGCAGCTGGACTAGCGGGGCAGATACGCAGTATTTT. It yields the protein CASSWTSGADTQYF.

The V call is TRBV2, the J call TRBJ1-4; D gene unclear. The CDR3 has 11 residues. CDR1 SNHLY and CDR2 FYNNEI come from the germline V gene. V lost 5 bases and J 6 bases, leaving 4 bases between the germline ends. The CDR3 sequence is CASSFHEKLFF. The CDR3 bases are TGTGCCAGCAGTTTTCATGAAAAACTGTTTTTT.

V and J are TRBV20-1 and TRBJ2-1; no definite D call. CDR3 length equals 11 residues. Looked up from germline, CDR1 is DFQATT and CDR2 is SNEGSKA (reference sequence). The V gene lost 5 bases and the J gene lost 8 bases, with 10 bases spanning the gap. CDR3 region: CSAPKSHEQFF. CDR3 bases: TGCAGTGCTCCGAAGAGCCATGAGCAGTTCTTC.

CDR3 residues: CASSQERTPTYEQYF. For the CDR3, the DNA is TGTGCCAGCAGCCAAGAACGGACACCCACCTACGAGCAGTACTTC. The gene calls are TRBV4-2 and TRBJ2-7; possible D gene TRBD1, 5 bases. This CDR3 spans 15 amino acids. V dropped 0 bases and J dropped 2 bases, with 11 bases sitting between them. The germline V gene encodes CDR1 LGHNA and CDR2 YNFKEQ.

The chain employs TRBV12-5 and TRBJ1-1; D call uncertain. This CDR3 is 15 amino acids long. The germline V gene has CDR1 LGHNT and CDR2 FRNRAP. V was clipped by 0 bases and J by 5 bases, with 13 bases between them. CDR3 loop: CASGLVSGRNTEAFF. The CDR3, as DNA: TGTGCTAGTGGTTTGGTTAGTGGGCGGAATACTGAAGCTTTCTTT.

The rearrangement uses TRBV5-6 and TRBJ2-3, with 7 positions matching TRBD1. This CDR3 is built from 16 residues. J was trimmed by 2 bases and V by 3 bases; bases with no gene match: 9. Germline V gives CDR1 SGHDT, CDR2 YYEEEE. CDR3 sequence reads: CASSSEDRRYTDTQYF. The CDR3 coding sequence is TGTGCCAGCAGCTCAGAGGACAGGAGATACACAGATACGCAGTATTTT.

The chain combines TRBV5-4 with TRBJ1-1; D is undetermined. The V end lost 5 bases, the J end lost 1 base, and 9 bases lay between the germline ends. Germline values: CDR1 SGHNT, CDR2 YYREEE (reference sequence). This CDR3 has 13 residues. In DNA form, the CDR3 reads TGTGCCAGCAGAGCGGATCAGAACACTGAAGCTTTCTTT. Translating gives CASRADQNTEAFF.

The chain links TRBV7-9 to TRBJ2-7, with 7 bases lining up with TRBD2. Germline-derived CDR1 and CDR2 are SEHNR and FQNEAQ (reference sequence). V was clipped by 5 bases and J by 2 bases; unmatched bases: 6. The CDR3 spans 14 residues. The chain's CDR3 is CASSLRGGAYEQYF. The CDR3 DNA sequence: TGTGCCAGCAGCCTCCGTGGGGGGGCCTACGAGCAGTACTTC.

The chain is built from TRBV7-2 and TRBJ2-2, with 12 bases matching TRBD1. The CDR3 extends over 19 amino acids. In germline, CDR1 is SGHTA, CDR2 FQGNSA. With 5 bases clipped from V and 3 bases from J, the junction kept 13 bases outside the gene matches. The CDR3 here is CASSGPGQGAGFHTGELFF. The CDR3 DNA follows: TGTGCCAGCAGCGGCCCGGGACAGGGGGCCGGGTTTCACACCGGGGAGCTGTTTTTT.

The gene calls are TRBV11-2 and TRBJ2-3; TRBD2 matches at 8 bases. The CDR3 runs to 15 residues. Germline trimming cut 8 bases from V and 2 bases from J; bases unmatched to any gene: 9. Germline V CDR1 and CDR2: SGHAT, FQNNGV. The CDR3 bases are TGTGCCAGCGACCCTCGGGGGGGAATCACAGATACGCAGTATTTT. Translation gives CASDPRGGITDTQYF.

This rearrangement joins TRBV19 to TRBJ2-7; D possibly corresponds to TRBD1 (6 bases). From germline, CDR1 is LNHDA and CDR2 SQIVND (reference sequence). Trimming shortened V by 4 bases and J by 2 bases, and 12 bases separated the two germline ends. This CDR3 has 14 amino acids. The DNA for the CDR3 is TGTGCCAGTAGTAAGAGACAGGCCACCTACGAGCAGTACTTC. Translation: CASSKRQATYEQYF.

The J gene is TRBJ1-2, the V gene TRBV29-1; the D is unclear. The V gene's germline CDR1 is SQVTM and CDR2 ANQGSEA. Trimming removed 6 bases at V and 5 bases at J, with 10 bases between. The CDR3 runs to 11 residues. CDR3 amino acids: CSVLEGYGYTF. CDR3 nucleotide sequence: TGCAGCGTGTTGGAAGGGTATGGCTACACCTTC.

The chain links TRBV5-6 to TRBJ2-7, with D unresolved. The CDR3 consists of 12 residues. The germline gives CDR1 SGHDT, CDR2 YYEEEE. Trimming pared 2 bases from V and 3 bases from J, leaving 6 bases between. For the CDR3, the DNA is TGTGCCAGCAGCTTCCAGTACTACGAGCAGTACTTC. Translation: CASSFQYYEQYF.

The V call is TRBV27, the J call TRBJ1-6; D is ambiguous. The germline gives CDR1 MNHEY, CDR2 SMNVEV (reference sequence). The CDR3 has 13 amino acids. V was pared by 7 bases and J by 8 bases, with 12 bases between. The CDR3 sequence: CASKINPDSPLHF. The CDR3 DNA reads TGTGCCAGCAAGATAAATCCAGATTCACCCCTCCACTTT.

CDR3 DNA sequence: TGTGCCAGCAGCTTCCCCGGGATTAATGAAAAACTGTTTTTT. Amino acids: CASSFPGINEKLFF. V and J are TRBV5-4 and TRBJ1-4; D is unclear. V gave up 2 bases and J gave up 4 bases, with 9 bases separating them. The CDR3 length is 14 residues. Germline values: CDR1 SGHNT, CDR2 YYREEE (reference sequence).

The CDR3 is CASSFPRDTWRANYGYTF. In nucleotides, the CDR3 is TGTGCCAGCAGCTTTCCCCGGGACACTTGGAGAGCTAACTATGGCTACACCTTC. The J gene is TRBJ1-2, the V gene TRBV5-4; perhaps TRBD1 as D (6 bases). The V end was cut by 2 bases, the J end by 0 bases, with 20 bases between. The CDR3 spans 18 residues. Germline values: CDR1 SGHNT, CDR2 YYREEE (reference sequence).

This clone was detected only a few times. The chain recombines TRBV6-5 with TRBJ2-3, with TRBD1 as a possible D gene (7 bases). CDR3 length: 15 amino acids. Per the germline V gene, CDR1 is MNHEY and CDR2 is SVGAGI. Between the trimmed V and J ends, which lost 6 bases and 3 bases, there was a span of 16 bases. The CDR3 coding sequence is TGTGCCAGCAGGTCAGGGGGGCCAGTAACAGATACGCAGTATTTT. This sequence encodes CASRSGGPVTDTQYF.

The chain's CDR3 is CAWILGGRSNGYTF. CDR3 bases: TGTGCCTGGATCCTCGGGGGGCGCAGTAATGGCTACACCTTC. J is TRBJ1-2 and V is TRBV30; tentative D call: TRBD1 (6 bases). The V end lost 4 bases, the J end lost 6 bases, and 18 bases lay between the germline ends. The germline gives CDR1 GTSNPN, CDR2 SVGIG (reference sequence). There are 14 residues in the CDR3. Full variable domain (rest looked up from reference TRBV30 and TRBJ1-2): SQTIHQWPATLVQPVGSPLSLECTVEGTSNPNLYWYRQAAGRGLQLLFYSVGIGQISSEVPQNLSASRPQDRQFILSSKKLLLSDSGFYLCAWILGGRSNGYTFGSGTRLTVV.

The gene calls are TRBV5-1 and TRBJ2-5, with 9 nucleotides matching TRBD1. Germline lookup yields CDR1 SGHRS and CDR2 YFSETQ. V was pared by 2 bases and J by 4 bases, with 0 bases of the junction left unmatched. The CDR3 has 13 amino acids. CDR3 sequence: CASSLQGAETQYF. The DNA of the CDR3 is TGCGCCAGCAGCTTACAGGGGGCAGAGACCCAGTACTTC.

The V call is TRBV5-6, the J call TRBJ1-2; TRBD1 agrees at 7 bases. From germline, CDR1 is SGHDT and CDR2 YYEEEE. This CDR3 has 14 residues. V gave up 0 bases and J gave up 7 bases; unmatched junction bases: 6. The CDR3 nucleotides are TGTGCCAGCAGCTTGGCCGACAGGGTGACTGGCTACACCTTC. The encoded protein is CASSLADRVTGYTF.

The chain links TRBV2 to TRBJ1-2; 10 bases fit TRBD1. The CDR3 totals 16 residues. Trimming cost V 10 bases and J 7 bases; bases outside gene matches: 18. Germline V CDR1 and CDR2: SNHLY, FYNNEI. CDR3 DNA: TGTGCCACAGCCGGGACAGGGGCCCTCTTTAGTCTTGGCTACACCTTC. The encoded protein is CATAGTGALFSLGYTF.

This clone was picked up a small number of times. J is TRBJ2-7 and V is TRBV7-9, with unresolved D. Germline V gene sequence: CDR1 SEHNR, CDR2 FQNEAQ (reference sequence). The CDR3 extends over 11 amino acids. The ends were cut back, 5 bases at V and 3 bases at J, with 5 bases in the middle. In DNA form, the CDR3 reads TGTGCCAGCAGCCAATTCTACGAGCAGTACTTC. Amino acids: CASSQFYEQYF. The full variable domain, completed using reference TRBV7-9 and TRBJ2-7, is DTGVSQNPRHKITKRGQNVTFRCDPISEHNRLYWYRQTLGQGPEFLTYFQNEAQLEKSRLLSDRFSAERPKGSFSTLEIQRTEQGDSAMYLCASSQFYEQYFGPGTRLTVT.

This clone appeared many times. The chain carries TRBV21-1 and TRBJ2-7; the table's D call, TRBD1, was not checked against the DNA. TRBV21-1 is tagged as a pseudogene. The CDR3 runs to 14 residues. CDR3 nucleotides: TGTGCCAGCAGCAAAAAACAGGGAGTCCACGAGCAGTACTTC. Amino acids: CASSKKQGVHEQYF.

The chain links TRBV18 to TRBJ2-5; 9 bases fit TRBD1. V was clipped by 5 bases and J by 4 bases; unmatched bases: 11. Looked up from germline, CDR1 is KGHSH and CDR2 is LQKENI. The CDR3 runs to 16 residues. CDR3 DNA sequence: TGTGCCAGCTCATCTCGACAGGGGGTCGGTCCAGAGACCCAGTACTTC. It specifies CASSSRQGVGPETQYF.

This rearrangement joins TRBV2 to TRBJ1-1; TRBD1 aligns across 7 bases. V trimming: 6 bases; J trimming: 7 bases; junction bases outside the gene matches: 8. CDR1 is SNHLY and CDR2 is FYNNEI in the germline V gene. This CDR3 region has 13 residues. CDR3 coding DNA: TGTGCCAGCAGCGCGACAGGGAAGAGTGAAGCTTTCTTT. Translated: CASSATGKSEAFF.

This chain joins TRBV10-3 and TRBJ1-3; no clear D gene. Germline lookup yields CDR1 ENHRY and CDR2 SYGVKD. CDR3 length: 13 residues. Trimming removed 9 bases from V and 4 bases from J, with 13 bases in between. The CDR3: CAISPTDGNTIYF. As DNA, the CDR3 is TGTGCCATAAGCCCCACAGACGGAAACACCATATATTTT.